This T cell receptor (beta chain) was recorded in a study of OX40 agonist ivuxolimab in advanced cancers. On the study more broadly: Partial responses were achieved by three patients, of whom one had hepatocellular carcinoma and two had cutaneous melanoma. Points from the study as a whole: Not determined was the antigen specificity of the expanded peripheral T cells.

The repertoire was sequenced with immunoSEQ multiplex PCR; TCRdb's copy has only in-frame clones and lacks some. The top ten clones hold over 8.5% of a sample with about 79,000 clones, 94% of them seen once. This clone was seen a single time. What it binds is not known. J was trimmed by 2 bases and V by 6 bases; bases with no gene match: 5. The CDR3 spans 14 residues. Germline V lookup: CDR1 SNHLY, CDR2 FYNNEI. The material was CD4+ or CD8+ T cells sorted from blood, obtained in a trial of the OX40 agonist ivuxolimab. The chain couples TRBV2 to TRBJ2-3, with TRBD2 matching over 7 bases. The receptor's source is an adult with an advanced solid tumor such as melanoma, head and neck, liver or kidney cancer. The DNA of the CDR3 is TGTGCCAGCAGGGCTAGCGGAAACACAGATACGCAGTATTTT. It codes for CASRASGNTDTQYF.